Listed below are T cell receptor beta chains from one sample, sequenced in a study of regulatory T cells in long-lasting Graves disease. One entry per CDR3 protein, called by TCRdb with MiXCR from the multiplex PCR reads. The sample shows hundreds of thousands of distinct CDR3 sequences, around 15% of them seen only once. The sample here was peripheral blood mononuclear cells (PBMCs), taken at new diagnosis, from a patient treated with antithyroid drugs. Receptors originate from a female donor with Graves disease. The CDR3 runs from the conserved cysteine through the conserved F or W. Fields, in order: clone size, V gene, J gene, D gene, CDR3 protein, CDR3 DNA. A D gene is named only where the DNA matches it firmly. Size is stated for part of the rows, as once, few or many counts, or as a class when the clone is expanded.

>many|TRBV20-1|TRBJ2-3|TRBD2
CSARVDSGNTQYF
TGCAGTGCTAGAGTGGATAGCGGGAATACGCAGTATTTT
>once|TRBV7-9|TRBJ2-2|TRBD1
CASSPRKGAVAAGELFF
TGTGCCAGCAGCCCTCGGAAGGGGGCGGTGGCGGCCGGGGAGCTGTTTTTT
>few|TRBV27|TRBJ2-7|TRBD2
CASSPGGGRRSYEQYF
TGTGCCAGCAGCCCTGGGGGCGGGAGGAGGTCCTACGAGCAGTACTTC
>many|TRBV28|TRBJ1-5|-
CASSPVLGEGQPQHF
TGTGCCAGCAGTCCCGTTTTGGGGGAGGGCCAGCCCCAGCATTTT
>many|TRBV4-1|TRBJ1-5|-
CASSQASTGYSNQPQHF
TGCGCCAGCAGCCAAGCATCCACAGGGTATAGCAATCAGCCCCAGCATTTT
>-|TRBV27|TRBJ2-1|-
CASSLGKRSYNEQFF
TGTGCCAGCAGTTTAGGAAAGAGGTCCTACAATGAGCAGTTCTTC
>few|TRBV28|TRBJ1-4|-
CASSLFQWRRSKLFF
TGTGCCAGCAGTTTATTTCAATGGCGGCGATCTAAACTGTTTTTT
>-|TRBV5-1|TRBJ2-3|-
CASSPGMGRSTDTQYF
TGCGCCAGCAGCCCGGGAATGGGACGGAGCACAGATACGCAGTATTTT
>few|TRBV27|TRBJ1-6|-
CASSWASDWGSYNSPLHF
TGTGCCAGCAGTTGGGCGTCGGATTGGGGGTCCTATAATTCACCCCTCCACTTT
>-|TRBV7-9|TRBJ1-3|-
CASSQVTGNTIYF
TGTGCCAGCAGCCAAGTAACTGGAAACACCATATATTTT
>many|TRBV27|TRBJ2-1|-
CASSLGRFGSYNEQFF
TGTGCCAGCAGTTTGGGCCGCTTCGGGAGTTACAATGAGCAGTTCTTC
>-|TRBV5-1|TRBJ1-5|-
CASSPGERGNQPQHF
TGCGCCAGCAGCCCAGGGGAACGGGGCAATCAGCCCCAGCATTTT
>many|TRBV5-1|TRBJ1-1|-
CASSLAYTNTEAFF
TGCGCCAGCAGCTTGGCCTATACGAACACTGAAGCTTTCTTT
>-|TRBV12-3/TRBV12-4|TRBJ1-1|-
CASTPGGPITEAFF
TGTGCCAGCACCCCCGGGGGGCCGATCACTGAAGCTTTCTTT
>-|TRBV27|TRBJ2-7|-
CASNPAPSYEQYF
TGTGCCAGCAATCCCGCCCCCTCCTACGAGCAGTACTTC
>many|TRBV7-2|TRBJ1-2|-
CASSFRSQNNYGYTF
TGTGCCAGCAGCTTCAGATCACAGAATAACTATGGCTACACCTTC
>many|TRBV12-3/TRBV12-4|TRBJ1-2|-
CASSLALNGGEAYGYTF
TGTGCCAGCAGTTTAGCGTTAAACGGAGGGGAGGCCTATGGCTACACCTTC
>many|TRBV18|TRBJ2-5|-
CASSPALGTQETQYF
TGTGCCAGCTCACCAGCCCTAGGTACCCAAGAGACCCAGTACTTC